This paragraph covers one T cell receptor beta chain sequence. Antigen unknown. The sample comes from a study of T cell responses to AZD1222 COVID-19 vaccine. Study in general: Whether given at about 4 or about 12 weeks, second doses were pooled. The study's findings and limits: Only after the peak T cell response were repertoires sampled.

The CDR3 has 17 residues. The germline V gene encodes CDR1 SNHLY and CDR2 FYNNEI. The junction had 14 bases not matched to a gene; V was cut back by 9 bases and J by 3 bases. Here immunoSEQ multiplex PCR was the method, and the copy in TCRdb shows in-frame clones only, minus some. The data show approximately 89,000 clones, 70% to 90% seen once. The sequence came from an adult in good health. V usage is TRBV2 and J usage is TRBJ2-1, with 10 bases fitting TRBD2. The material sequenced was peripheral blood, taken on day 0 of AZD1222 vaccination. DNA of the CDR3: TGTGCCAGAGATAGGGCCCTAGCGGGGGCCAACTACAATGAGCAGTTCTTC. Translated, it gives CARDRALAGANYNEQFF.